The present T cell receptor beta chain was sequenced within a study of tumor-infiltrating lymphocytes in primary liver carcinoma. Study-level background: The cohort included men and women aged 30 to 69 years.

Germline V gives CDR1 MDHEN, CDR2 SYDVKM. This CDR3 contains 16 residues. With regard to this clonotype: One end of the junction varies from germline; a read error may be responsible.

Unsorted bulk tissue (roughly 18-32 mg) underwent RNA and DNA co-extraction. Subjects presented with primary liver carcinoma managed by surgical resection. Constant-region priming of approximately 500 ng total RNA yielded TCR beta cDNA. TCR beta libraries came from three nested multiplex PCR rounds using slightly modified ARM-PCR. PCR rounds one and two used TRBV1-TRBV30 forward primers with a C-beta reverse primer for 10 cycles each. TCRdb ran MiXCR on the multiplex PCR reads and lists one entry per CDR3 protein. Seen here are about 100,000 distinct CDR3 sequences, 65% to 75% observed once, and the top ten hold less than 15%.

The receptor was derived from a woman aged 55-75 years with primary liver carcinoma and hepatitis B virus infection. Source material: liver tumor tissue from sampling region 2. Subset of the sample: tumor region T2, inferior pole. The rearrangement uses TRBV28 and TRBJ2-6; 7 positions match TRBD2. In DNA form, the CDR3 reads TGTGCTAGCAGTTCCCGGACTAGACCTGGGGTCAACGTCCTGACTTTC. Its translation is CASSSRTRPGVNVLTF.